Here is one TCR beta chain with its context. This entry comes from a study of blood T cell repertoires in COVID-19. For the study at large: The analysed material was cDNA or gDNA that came from T cells, B-cell-depleted T cells, or PBMCs.

The assay was immunoSEQ multiplex PCR, and TCRdb's table has in-frame clones only and misses some. In the table there are around 68,000 clones, 75% to 90% of which are singletons. Germline V gene lookup returns CDR1 SGHKS and CDR2 YYEKEE (reference sequence). Trimming took 4 bases from V and 0 from J; bases not matched to a gene: 1. CDR3 length: 14 residues. The sequenced sample was peripheral blood. The sequence derives from a man in his fifties with acute or convalescent COVID-19. The chain has TRBV5-5 and TRBJ1-5, with TRBD1 matching over 7 bases. The CDR3 region is CASSGTDSNQPQHF. Here the CDR3 DNA reads TGTGCCAGCAGCGGGACAGATAGCAATCAGCCCCAGCATTTT.